A single TCR beta chain is shown here with its context. Its antigen is unidentified. This specimen comes from a study of breast tumors, draining lymph nodes, adjacent tissues. Study findings and constraints: Tumors had less TCR diversity than lymph nodes, more than nontumor tissue. The data were judged consistent with most tumor T cells coming from lymph node and expanding in tumor.

Axillary draining lymph nodes of breast cancer patients supplied the node samples. Trimming cost V 8 bases and J 0 bases, with 17 bases left between them. Germline V gives CDR1 MDHEN, CDR2 SYDVKM. The CDR3 spans 16 residues. From the multiplex PCR reads, TCRdb called clonotypes with MiXCR, one entry per CDR3 protein. In the table there are approximately 130,000 distinct CDR3 sequences, 20% to 25% of which are singletons. The receptor was derived from a female donor with breast cancer. Some clones in this sample may be carry-over from other donors' samples. The rearrangement uses TRBV28 and TRBJ1-5; D is undetermined. The sequenced sample consisted of axillary lymph node tissue. The CDR3 nucleotides read TGTGCCAGCGGACCCCCCGAGCCCTATAGCAATCAGCCCCAGCATTTT. Amino acids: CASGPPEPYSNQPQHF.